Included here is one TCR beta chain sequence, with context. Its specificity is not known. With 4 bases removed from V and 3 bases from J, the gap between germline ends came to 16 bases. This CDR3 has 15 residues. Per germline, CDR1 MNHEY and CDR2 SVGAGI. This entry is derived from a study of OX40 agonist ivuxolimab in advanced cancers. Across the whole study: Age averaged roughly 60 years (range about 20 to 80), and just over 80% were male. Study results and limitations: Relatively little clonal expansion, among the lowest observed, appeared in partial responders at 0.1-3.0 mg/kg.

Sequenced by immunoSEQ multiplex PCR; TCRdb stores in-frame clones only, minus some. The sample has roughly 100,000 clones; roughly 87% are singletons. This TCR was sampled from an adult with an advanced solid tumor such as melanoma, head and neck, liver or kidney cancer. The material sequenced was CD4+ or CD8+ T cells sorted from blood, taken in a trial of the OX40 agonist ivuxolimab. This rearrangement joins TRBV6-5 to TRBJ2-7; D may be TRBD2 (5 bases). The CDR3 spells CASSSAAIRDYEQYF. In nucleotides, the CDR3 is TGTGCCAGCAGTTCGGCGGCTATACGGGACTACGAGCAGTACTTC.